This T cell receptor beta chain comes out of a study of blood T cells in healthy people across ages. Study in general: About one barcoded beta molecule per two T cells was captured by template switching.

The CDR3 spans 14 residues. Trimming at V came to 4 bases and at J to 6 bases, leaving 7 bases not matched to a gene. From germline, CDR1 is SGHVS and CDR2 FNYEAQ. This clonotype appeared a few times. Using a J-beta primer mix together with a sample-barcoded 5' primer, a second PCR was run for roughly 7 to 11 cycles. TCRdb fed the 5' RACE reads into MiXCR, producing one record per CDR3 protein. The table shows roughly 1,300,000 distinct CDR3 sequences, with around 59% occurring only once. The chain links TRBV7-6 to TRBJ2-7, with 9 positions matching TRBD1. This TCR was sampled from a man between 18 and 35 years old in good health. What was sequenced was blood. CDR3 DNA sequence: TGTGCCAGCAGCTCAGGGGACAGGGTCTTCGAGCAGTACTTC. This sequence encodes CASSSGDRVFEQYF.